This T cell receptor (beta chain) was captured in a study of blood T cell repertoires in COVID-19. TCRdb's copy holds only in-frame clones and misses some; the assay was immunoSEQ multiplex PCR. The sample carries about 190,000 clones, roughly four fifths recorded once. The receptor comes from a middle-aged man who had recovered from COVID-19. The source material was peripheral blood.

CDR3 protein: CASSTLRRGGYGYTF. The CDR3 bases are TGTGCCAGTAGCACCTTGCGTCGGGGTGGCTATGGCTACACCTTC. The V and J genes are TRBV19 and TRBJ1-2; D is unresolved. The ends were cut back, 6 bases at V and 4 bases at J, with 18 bases in the middle. Germline loops: CDR1 LNHDA, CDR2 SQIVND (reference sequence). The CDR3 sequence is 15 residues long.